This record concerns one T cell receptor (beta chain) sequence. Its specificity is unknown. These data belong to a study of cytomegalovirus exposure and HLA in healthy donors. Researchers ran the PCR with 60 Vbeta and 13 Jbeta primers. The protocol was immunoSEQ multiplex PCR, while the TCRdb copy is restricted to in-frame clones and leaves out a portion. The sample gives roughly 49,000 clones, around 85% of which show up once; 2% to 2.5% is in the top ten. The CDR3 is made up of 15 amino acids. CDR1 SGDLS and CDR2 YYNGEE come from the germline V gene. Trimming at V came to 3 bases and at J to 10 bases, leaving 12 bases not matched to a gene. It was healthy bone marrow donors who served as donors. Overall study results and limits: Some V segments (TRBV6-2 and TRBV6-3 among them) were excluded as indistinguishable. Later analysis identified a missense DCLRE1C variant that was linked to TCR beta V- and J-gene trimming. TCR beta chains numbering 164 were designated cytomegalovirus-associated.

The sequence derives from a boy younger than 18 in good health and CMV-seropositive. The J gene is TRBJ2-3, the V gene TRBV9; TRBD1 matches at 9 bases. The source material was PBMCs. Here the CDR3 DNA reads TGTGCCAGCAGCGCCACCGGGACAGGGTTCAGTCCGCAGTATTTT. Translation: CASSATGTGFSPQYF.